Reported below is one T cell receptor beta chain. Germline V CDR1 and CDR2: ENHRY, SYGVKD. CDR3 length equals 15 residues. Trimming took 4 bases from V and 11 from J; bases not matched to a gene: 14. A J-beta primer mix and a sample-barcoded 5' primer were used in a second PCR of roughly 7 to 12 cycles. TCRdb re-analysed the 5' RACE reads in MiXCR, keeping a single row per CDR3 protein. The sample lists approximately 850,000 distinct CDR3 sequences, around two fifths occurring once. Total RNA amounts of at least 6 micrograms were extracted per sample. The record originates from a study of blood T cells in healthy people across ages.

This receptor was taken from a man between 60 and 70 years old in good health. Sequenced input: blood. This chain links TRBV10-3 with TRBJ2-5, with 9 bases identical to TRBD2. DNA of the CDR3: TGTGCCATCAGTGGATCGACTAGCGGAACCTACGGGCAGTACTTC. Residues: CAISGSTSGTYGQYF.